This T cell receptor (beta chain) emerged from a study of stem cell transplantation in POMP-related autoinflammatory disease. Across the whole study: The study hypothesized thymoproteasome defects skew the TRB repertoire via impaired CD8+ selection. Through one year post-transplant, neutrophils and platelets were 100% of graft donor origin.

Trimming removed 0 bases from V and 0 bases from J, with 11 bases in between. CDR1 and CDR2 from the germline V gene are SGHNT and YENEEA. The CDR3 spans 17 residues. General study findings and limits: PRAID patients trended toward lower TRB diversity and higher clonality in all analyzed T-cell subsets.

Assay: immunoSEQ multiplex PCR; the TCRdb copy retains only in-frame clones and omits some. The sample carries 9,000 to 10,000 clones, roughly 77% recorded once. PRAID featured prominent immunodeficiency. As for this clone: Antigen: not known.

The chain couples TRBV11-3 to TRBJ2-2; the D is unclear. The source of this sequence is a human patient with POMP-related autoinflammation and immune dysregulation (PRAID). A subset of T cells may come from the graft donor. Sequences were derived from CD4+ T cells from PBMCs, sampled after stem cell transplantation. CDR3 DNA: TGTGCCAGCAGCTTAGACGATAGGGCCACGAACACCGGGGAGCTGTTTTTT. It translates to CASSLDDRATNTGELFF.